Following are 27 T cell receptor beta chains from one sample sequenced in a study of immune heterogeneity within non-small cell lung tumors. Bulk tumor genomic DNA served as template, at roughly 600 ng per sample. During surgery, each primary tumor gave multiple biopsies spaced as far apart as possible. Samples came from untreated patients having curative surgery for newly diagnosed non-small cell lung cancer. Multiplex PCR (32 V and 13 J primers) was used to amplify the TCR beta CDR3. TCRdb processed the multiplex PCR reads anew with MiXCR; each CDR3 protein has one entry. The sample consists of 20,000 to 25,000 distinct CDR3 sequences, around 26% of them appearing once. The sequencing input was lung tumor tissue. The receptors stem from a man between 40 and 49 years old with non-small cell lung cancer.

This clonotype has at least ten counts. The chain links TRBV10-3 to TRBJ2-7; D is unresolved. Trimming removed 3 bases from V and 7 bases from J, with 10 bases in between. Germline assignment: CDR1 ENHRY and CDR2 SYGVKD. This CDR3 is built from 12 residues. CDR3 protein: CAISDESPEQYF. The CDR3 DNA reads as TGTGCCATCAGTGATGAGTCCCCGGAGCAGTACTTC.

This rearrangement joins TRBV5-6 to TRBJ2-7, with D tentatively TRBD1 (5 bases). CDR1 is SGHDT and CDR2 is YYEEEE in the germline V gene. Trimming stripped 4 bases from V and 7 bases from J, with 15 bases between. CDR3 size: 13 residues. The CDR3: CASSVTRVQEQYF. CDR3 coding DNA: TGTGCCAGCAGCGTGACCAGGGTGCAAGAGCAGTACTTC.

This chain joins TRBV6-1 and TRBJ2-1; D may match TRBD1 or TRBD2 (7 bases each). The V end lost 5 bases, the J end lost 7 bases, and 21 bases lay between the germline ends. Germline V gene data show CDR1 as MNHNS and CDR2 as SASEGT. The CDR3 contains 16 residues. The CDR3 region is CASSSLRGGSENEQFF. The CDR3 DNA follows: TGTGCCAGCAGTTCACTCAGGGGGGGAAGTGAGAATGAGCAGTTCTTC.

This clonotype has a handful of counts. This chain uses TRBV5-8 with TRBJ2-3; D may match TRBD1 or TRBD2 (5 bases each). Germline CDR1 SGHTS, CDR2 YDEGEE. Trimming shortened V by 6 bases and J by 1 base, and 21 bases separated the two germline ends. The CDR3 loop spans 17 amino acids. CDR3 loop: CASTRLWGSGGTDTQYF. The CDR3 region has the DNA TGTGCCAGCACCCGCCTTTGGGGGTCTGGAGGCACAGATACGCAGTATTTT.

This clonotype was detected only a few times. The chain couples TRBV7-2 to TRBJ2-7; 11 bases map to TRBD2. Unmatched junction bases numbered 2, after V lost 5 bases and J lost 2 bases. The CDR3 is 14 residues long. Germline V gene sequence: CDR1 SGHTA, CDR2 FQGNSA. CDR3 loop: CASSPLAGAYEQYF. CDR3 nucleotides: TGTGCCAGCAGCCCACTAGCGGGAGCCTACGAGCAGTACTTC.

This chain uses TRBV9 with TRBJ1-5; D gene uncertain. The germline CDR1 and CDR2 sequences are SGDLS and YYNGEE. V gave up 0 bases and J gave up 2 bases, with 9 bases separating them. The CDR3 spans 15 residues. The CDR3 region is CASSVGPSGNQPQHF. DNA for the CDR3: TGTGCCAGCAGCGTAGGTCCCTCCGGCAATCAGCCCCAGCATTTT.

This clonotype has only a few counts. The CDR3 DNA sequence: TGTGCCAGCACCTCTGGACAGGGACGGAACACTGAAGCTTTCTTT. It yields the protein CASTSGQGRNTEAFF. The chain combines TRBV6-1 with TRBJ1-1, with 8 bases fitting TRBD1. With V trimmed by 7 bases and J by 1 base, 8 bases remained unmatched. There are 15 residues in the CDR3. Germline CDR1 MNHNS, CDR2 SASEGT.

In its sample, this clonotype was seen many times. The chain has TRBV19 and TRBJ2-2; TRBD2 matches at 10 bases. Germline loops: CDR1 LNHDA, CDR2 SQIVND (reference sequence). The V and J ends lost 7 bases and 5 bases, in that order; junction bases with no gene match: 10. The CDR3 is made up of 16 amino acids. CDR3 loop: CASTPGLAGVTGELFF. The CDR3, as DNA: TGTGCCAGTACCCCGGGGCTAGCGGGAGTGACCGGGGAGCTGTTTTTT.

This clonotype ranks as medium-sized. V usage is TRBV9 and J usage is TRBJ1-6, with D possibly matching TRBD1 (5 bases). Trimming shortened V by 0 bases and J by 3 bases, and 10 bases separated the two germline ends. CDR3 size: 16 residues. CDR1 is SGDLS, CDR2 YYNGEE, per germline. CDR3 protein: CASSVGAGSYNSPLHF. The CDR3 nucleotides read TGTGCCAGCAGCGTAGGGGCAGGGAGCTATAATTCACCCCTCCACTTT.

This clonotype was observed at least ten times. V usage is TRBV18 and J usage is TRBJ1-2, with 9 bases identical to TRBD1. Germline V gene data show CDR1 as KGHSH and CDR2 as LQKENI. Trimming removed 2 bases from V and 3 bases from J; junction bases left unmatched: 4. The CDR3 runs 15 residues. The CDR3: CASSPGDRADYGYTF. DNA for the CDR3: TGTGCCAGCTCACCAGGGGACAGGGCCGACTATGGCTACACCTTC.

The CDR3 region has the DNA TGTGCCAGCAGCTTCTTATGGAGCGCGGAGGCCTACGAGCAGTACTTC. Residues: CASSFLWSAEAYEQYF. This chain joins TRBV5-5 and TRBJ2-7; possibly TRBD2 for D (5 bases). Trimming cost V 2 bases and J 2 bases, with 17 bases left between them. CDR3 length: 16 amino acids. The germline V gene has CDR1 SGHKS and CDR2 YYEKEE (reference sequence).

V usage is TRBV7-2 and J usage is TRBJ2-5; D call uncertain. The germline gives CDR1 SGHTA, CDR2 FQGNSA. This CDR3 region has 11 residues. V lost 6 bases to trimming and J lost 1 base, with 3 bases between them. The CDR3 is CASRAQETQYF. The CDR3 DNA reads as TGTGCCAGCAGAGCCCAAGAGACCCAGTACTTC.

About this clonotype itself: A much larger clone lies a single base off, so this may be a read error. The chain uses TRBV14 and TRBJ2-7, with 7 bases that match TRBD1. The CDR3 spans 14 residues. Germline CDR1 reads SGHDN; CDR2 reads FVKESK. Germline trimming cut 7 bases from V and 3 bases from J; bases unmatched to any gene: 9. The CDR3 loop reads CASIHMTGYYEQYF. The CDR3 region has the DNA TGTGCCAGCATCCATATGACAGGGTACTACGAGCAGTACTTC.

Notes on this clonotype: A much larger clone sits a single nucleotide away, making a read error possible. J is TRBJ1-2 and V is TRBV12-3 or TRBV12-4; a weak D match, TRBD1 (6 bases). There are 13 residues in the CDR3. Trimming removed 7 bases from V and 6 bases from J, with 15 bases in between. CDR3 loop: CASTITTGNGYTF. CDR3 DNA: TGTGCCAGCACCATCACAACAGGGAATGGCTACACCTTC.

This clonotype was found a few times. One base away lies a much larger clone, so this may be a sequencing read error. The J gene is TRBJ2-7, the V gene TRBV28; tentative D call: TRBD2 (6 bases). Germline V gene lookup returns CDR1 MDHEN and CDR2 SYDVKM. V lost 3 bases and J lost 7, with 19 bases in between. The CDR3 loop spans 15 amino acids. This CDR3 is CASSFVGGCPREQYF. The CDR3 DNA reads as TGTGCCAGCAGTTTTGTGGGAGGTTGCCCGCGGGAGCAGTACTTC.

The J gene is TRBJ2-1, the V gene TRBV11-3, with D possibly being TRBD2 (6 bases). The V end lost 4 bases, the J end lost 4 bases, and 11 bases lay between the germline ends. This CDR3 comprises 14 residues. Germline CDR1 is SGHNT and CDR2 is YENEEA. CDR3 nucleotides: TGTGCCAGCAGCTGGAGGGACGGGTACAATGAGCAGTTCTTC. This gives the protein CASSWRDGYNEQFF.

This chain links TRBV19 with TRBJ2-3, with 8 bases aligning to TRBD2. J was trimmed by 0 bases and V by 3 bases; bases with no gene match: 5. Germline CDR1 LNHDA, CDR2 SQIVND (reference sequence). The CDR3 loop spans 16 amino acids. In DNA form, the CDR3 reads TGTGCCAGTAGTATCCGGGCTAGCGGGAGCACAGATACGCAGTATTTT. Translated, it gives CASSIRASGSTDTQYF. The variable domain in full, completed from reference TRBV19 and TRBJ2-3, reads DGGITQSPKYLFRKEGQNVTLSCEQNLNHDAMYWYRQDPGQGLRLIYYSQIVNDFQKGDIAEGYSVSREKKESFPLTVTSAQKNPTAFYLCASSIRASGSTDTQYFGPGTRLTVL.

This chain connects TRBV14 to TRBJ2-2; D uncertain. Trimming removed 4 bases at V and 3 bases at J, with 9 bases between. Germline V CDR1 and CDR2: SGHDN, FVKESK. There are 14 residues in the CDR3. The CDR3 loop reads CASSPDPDTGELFF. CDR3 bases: TGTGCCAGCAGCCCGGACCCTGACACCGGGGAGCTGTTTTTT. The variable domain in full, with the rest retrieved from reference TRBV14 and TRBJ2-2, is EAGVTQFPSHSVIEKGQTVTLRCDPISGHDNLYWYRRVMGKEIKFLLHFVKESKQDESGMPNNRFLAERTGGTYSTLKVQPAELEDSGVYFCASSPDPDTGELFFGEGSRLTVL.

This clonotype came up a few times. In DNA, the CDR3 is TGTGCCACCAGTGATCGCCGGACTAGCGGGAGGGCGGTCGGGTCGGCAGATACGCAGTATTTT. Translation: CATSDRRTSGRAVGSADTQYF. The chain joins TRBV24-1 to TRBJ2-3, with 15 positions matching TRBD2. V lost 3 bases and J lost 4; bases outside the gene matches: 16. Germline V lookup: CDR1 KGHDR, CDR2 SFDVKD. The CDR3 sequence is 21 residues long.

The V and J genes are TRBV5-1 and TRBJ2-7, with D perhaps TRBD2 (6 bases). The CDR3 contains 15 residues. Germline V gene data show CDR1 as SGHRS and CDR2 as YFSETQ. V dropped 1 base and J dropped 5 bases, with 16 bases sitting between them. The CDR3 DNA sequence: TGCGCCAGCAGCTTGACCGGAGGGCGCGGCAACGAGCAGTACTTC. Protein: CASSLTGGRGNEQYF.

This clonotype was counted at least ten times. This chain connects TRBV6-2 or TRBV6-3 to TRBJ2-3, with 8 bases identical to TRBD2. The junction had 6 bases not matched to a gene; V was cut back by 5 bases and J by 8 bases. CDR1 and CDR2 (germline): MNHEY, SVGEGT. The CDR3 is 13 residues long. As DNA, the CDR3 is TGTGCCAGCAGTAAAAGCGGGAGTGGTACGCAGTATTTT. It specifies CASSKSGSGTQYF.

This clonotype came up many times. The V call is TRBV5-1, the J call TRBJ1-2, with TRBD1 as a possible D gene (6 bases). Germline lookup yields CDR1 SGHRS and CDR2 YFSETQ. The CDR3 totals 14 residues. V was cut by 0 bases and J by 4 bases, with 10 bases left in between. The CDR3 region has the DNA TGCGCCAGCAGCTTGGACGCGGGGGCCTATGGCTACACCTTC. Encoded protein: CASSLDAGAYGYTF. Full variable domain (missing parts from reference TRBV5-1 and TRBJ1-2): KAGVTQTPRYLIKTRGQQVTLSCSPISGHRSVSWYQQTPGQGLQFLFEYFSETQRNKGNFPGRFSGRQFSNSRSEMNVSTLELGDSALYLCASSLDAGAYGYTFGSGTRLTVV.

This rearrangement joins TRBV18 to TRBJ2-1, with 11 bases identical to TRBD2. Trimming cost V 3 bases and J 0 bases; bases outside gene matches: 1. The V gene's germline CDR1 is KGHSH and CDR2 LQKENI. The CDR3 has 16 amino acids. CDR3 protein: CASSPTSGSSYNEQFF. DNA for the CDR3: TGTGCCAGCTCACCTACTAGCGGGAGCTCCTACAATGAGCAGTTCTTC.

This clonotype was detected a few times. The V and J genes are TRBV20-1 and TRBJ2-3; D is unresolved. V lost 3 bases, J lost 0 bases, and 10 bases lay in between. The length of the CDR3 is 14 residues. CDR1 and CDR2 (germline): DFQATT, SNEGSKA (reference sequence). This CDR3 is CSASGPGSTDTQYF. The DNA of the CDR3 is TGCAGTGCTAGCGGCCCGGGTAGCACAGATACGCAGTATTTT.

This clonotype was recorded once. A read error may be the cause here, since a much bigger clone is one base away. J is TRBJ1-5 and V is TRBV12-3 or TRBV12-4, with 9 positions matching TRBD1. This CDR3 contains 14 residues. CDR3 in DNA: TGTGCCAGCAGTCCCGACAGGGGGGATCAGCACCAGCATTTT. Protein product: CASSPDRGDQHQHF.

DNA of the CDR3: TGTGCCAGCAGCCAGGTGGTAAGCGGAGGGACCTGCGAGCAGTACTTC. The encoded protein is CASSQVVSGGTCEQYF. This sequence joins TRBV4-2 and TRBJ2-7, with D possibly TRBD2 on 6 matching bases. This CDR3 spans 16 amino acids. The germline V and J ends were trimmed by 3 bases and 6 bases, with 21 bases remaining between them. Germline V CDR1 and CDR2: LGHNA, YNFKEQ.

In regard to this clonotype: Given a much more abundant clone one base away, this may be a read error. CDR3 sequence: CASSQGQDSPLHF. CDR3 bases: TGTGCCAGCAGCCAAGGGCAGGATTCACCCCTCCACTTT. The genes are TRBV12-3 or TRBV12-4 and TRBJ1-6; unclear D gene. This CDR3 region has 13 residues. Deletions cut 6 bases from V and 8 bases from J, with 11 bases between.